These 23 T cell receptor beta chains were sequenced from one sample in a study of blood T cell repertoires in COVID-19. Clones were read by immunoSEQ multiplex PCR, and TCRdb kept only the in-frame ones, dropping some. This table holds around 500,000 clones, 70% to 90% found once. Source material: peripheral blood. Every receptor here comes from a human donor in a cohort sampled during active COVID-19.

CDR3 region: CASSLDSPTVAGGYEQFF. The CDR3 bases are TGTGCCAGCAGCTTAGATTCCCCCACGGTAGCGGGAGGGTATGAGCAGTTCTTC. V usage is TRBV11-3 and J usage is TRBJ2-1, with 11 bases that match TRBD2. This CDR3 is 18 amino acids long. The germline V gene encodes CDR1 SGHNT and CDR2 YENEEA. Trimming at V came to 0 bases and at J to 8 bases, leaving 12 bases not matched to a gene.

This sequence joins TRBV7-3 and TRBJ1-2; maybe TRBD1 (5 bases). V was clipped by 1 base and J by 6 bases, with 18 bases between them. Germline V CDR1 and CDR2: SGHTA, FQGTGA. CDR3 length: 16 amino acids. As DNA, the CDR3 is TGTGCCAGCAGCTTAAGCCCAGGCAGGGCTGGGGATGGCTACACCTTC. Translated, it gives CASSLSPGRAGDGYTF.

As to this clone: This CDR3 is also generated by other DNA sequences in the sample. J is TRBJ2-7 and V is TRBV9; TRBD2 agrees at 9 bases. The germline V gene has CDR1 SGDLS and CDR2 YYNGEE. The CDR3 has 16 residues. Trimming at V came to 0 bases and at J to 1 base, leaving 5 bases not matched to a gene. The CDR3 sequence is CASSVAAGGPSYEQYF. In DNA, the CDR3 is TGTGCCAGCAGCGTAGCGGCGGGAGGGCCATCCTACGAGCAGTACTTC. Drawing the rest from reference TRBV9 and TRBJ2-7, the complete variable domain is DSGVTQTPKHLITATGQRVTLRCSPRSGDLSVYWYQQSLDQGLQFLIQYYNGEERAKGNILERFSAQQFPDLHSELNLSSLELGDSALYFCASSVAAGGPSYEQYFGPGTRLTVT.

This clone was detected only once. This chain joins TRBV7-9 and TRBJ2-7; 7 bases map to TRBD1. J was trimmed by 4 bases and V by 5 bases; bases with no gene match: 11. From germline, CDR1 is SEHNR and CDR2 FQNEAQ (reference sequence). CDR3 length equals 15 residues. CDR3 region: CASSPPTGNKYEQYF. Written as DNA, the CDR3 is TGTGCCAGCAGCCCCCCGACAGGGAATAAGTACGAGCAGTACTTC.

The V gene is TRBV3-1 (or the pseudogene TRBV3-2), the J gene TRBJ1-1; no firm D call. The CDR3 is made up of 15 amino acids. Trimming cost V 5 bases and J 2 bases, with 15 bases left between them. Looked up from germline, CDR1 is LGHDT and CDR2 is YNNKEL (reference sequence). CDR3 loop: CASSGRYMVNTEAFF. CDR3 bases: TGTGCCAGCAGCGGCCGATATATGGTCAACACTGAAGCTTTCTTT.

The genes are TRBV4-3 and TRBJ2-1, with D maybe TRBD2 (5 bases). V lost 4 bases and J lost 12, with 19 bases in between. CDR1 and CDR2 (germline): LGHNA, YSLEER. There are 14 residues in the CDR3. The CDR3 bases are TGCGCCAGCAGCCGAGGGCCCCCTCTAAACGGGCAGTTCTTC. It specifies CASSRGPPLNGQFF.

This chain joins TRBV27 and TRBJ2-1; D is uncertain. Germline lookup yields CDR1 MNHEY and CDR2 SMNVEV (reference sequence). The V and J ends lost 1 base and 4 bases respectively, with 20 bases between them. CDR3 size: 18 residues. The CDR3 is CASSLYGTGQFVYNEQFF. CDR3 bases: TGTGCCAGCAGTTTATACGGCACGGGTCAGTTCGTTTACAATGAGCAGTTCTTC.

This chain links TRBV7-9 with TRBJ2-3; TRBD2 matches 10 bases. V was pared by 7 bases and J by 4 bases, with 14 bases of the junction left unmatched. CDR3 length: 17 amino acids. CDR1 and CDR2 from the germline V gene are SEHNR and FQNEAQ (reference sequence). CDR3 nucleotide sequence: TGTGCCAGCACCACCCCCCAACTAGCGGGATTTCCAGATACGCAGTATTTT. Protein product: CASTTPQLAGFPDTQYF.

The CDR3 is CASSQDWQGGRYEQYF. The CDR3 nucleotides read TGCGCCAGCAGCCAAGATTGGCAGGGAGGGAGGTACGAGCAGTACTTC. The chain combines TRBV4-1 with TRBJ2-7; 7 nucleotides line up with TRBD2. With 0 bases clipped from V and 4 bases from J, the junction kept 9 bases outside the gene matches. This CDR3 spans 16 amino acids. Germline CDR1 and CDR2: MGHRA and YSYEKL.

This chain uses TRBV27 with TRBJ1-2, with D maybe TRBD1 (6 bases). The CDR3 extends over 14 amino acids. Germline-derived CDR1 and CDR2 are MNHEY and SMNVEV (reference sequence). Between the trimmed V and J ends, which lost 6 bases and 7 bases, there was a span of 18 bases. The CDR3 bases are TGTGCCAGCAGCTACACAGGGACCGAATCTGGCTACACCTTC. Translated: CASSYTGTESGYTF.

The gene calls are TRBV6-5 and TRBJ1-1; tentatively, D is TRBD1 (6 bases). Trimming removed 2 bases from V and 0 bases from J, with 7 bases in between. This CDR3 has 14 amino acids. From germline, CDR1 is MNHEY and CDR2 SVGAGI. The CDR3 region is CASSYPGVNTEAFF. DNA for the CDR3: TGTGCCAGCAGTTACCCAGGGGTGAACACTGAAGCTTTCTTT.

The chain uses TRBV5-6 and TRBJ1-1; D not resolved. Germline-derived CDR1 and CDR2 are SGHDT and YYEEEE. The V gene lost 5 bases and the J gene lost 0 bases, with 8 bases spanning the gap. The CDR3 has 13 residues. CDR3 residues: CASRWAMNTEAFF. As DNA, the CDR3 is TGTGCCAGCAGGTGGGCCATGAACACTGAAGCTTTCTTT.

V gene TRBV19 combines with J gene TRBJ1-2; D uncertain. The V and J ends lost 0 bases and 5 bases respectively, with 7 bases between them. The CDR3 runs 13 residues. CDR1 and CDR2 (germline): LNHDA, SQIVND (reference sequence). The CDR3 reads CASSIDPSYGYTF. CDR3 DNA: TGTGCCAGTAGTATAGATCCCAGTTATGGCTACACCTTC.

This chain links TRBV9 with TRBJ2-1, with D maybe TRBD2 (6 bases). The V and J ends lost 0 bases and 4 bases respectively, with 14 bases between them. CDR3 length equals 16 residues. Germline V gene data show CDR1 as SGDLS and CDR2 as YYNGEE. The CDR3 spells CASSVVSGTSYNEQFF. The CDR3 DNA reads TGTGCCAGCAGCGTAGTATCGGGGACTTCATACAATGAGCAGTTCTTC.

The chain has TRBV5-4 and TRBJ1-2, with D perhaps TRBD1 (6 bases). Germline V gene data show CDR1 as SGHNT and CDR2 as YYREEE (reference sequence). V was trimmed by 4 bases and J by 0 bases, leaving 13 bases between them. The CDR3 is 15 residues long. The CDR3 reads CASSTRQASNYGYTF. CDR3 DNA: TGTGCCAGCAGCACGAGACAGGCCTCTAACTATGGCTACACCTTC.

This chain uses TRBV7-9 with TRBJ2-3; 11 bases line up with TRBD2. Germline CDR1 is SEHNR and CDR2 is FQNEAQ (reference sequence). There are 19 residues in the CDR3. V lost 5 bases to trimming and J lost 5 bases; unmatched junction nucleotides: 18. The CDR3 protein is CASSITSGSLMALVDTQYF. CDR3 nucleotides: TGTGCCAGCAGCATAACTAGCGGGAGTTTAATGGCTTTGGTAGATACGCAGTATTTT.

This clone came up once. The chain recombines TRBV10-3 with TRBJ1-2, with 7 bases aligning to TRBD1. The CDR3 totals 14 residues. Per the germline V gene, CDR1 is ENHRY and CDR2 is SYGVKD. V lost 5 bases to trimming and J lost 4 bases; unmatched junction nucleotides: 7. The CDR3 protein is CAISRQGFIYGYTF. The DNA of the CDR3 is TGTGCCATCAGTAGACAGGGCTTTATCTATGGCTACACCTTC.

The genes are TRBV3-1 (or the pseudogene TRBV3-2) and TRBJ1-2, with a possible D match to TRBD1 (6 bases). This CDR3 is built from 17 residues. The germline V gene encodes CDR1 LGHDT and CDR2 YNNKEL (reference sequence). The germline V and J ends were trimmed by 1 base and 4 bases, with 19 bases remaining between them. This chain's CDR3 is CASSQAYTGSSGYGYTF. CDR3 nucleotide sequence: TGTGCCAGCAGCCAAGCTTATACAGGGTCGTCCGGCTATGGCTACACCTTC.

This chain links TRBV6-1 with TRBJ1-2, with 9 nucleotides matching TRBD1. J was trimmed by 4 bases and V by 5 bases; bases with no gene match: 5. Germline lookup yields CDR1 MNHNS and CDR2 SASEGT. This CDR3 spans 14 amino acids. The CDR3, as DNA: TGTGCCAGCAGTTGGGGACAGGGAGGCTATGGCTACACCTTC. Translation: CASSWGQGGYGYTF.

The gene calls are TRBV4-2 and TRBJ1-2; D is unclear. In germline, CDR1 is LGHNA, CDR2 YNFKEQ. Trimming took 3 bases from V and 5 from J, leaving 19 bases between them. The length of the CDR3 is 16 residues. The CDR3 protein is CASSQNKAPMEYGYTF. The CDR3 DNA follows: TGTGCCAGCAGCCAGAATAAGGCCCCGATGGAGTATGGCTACACCTTC.

The chain couples TRBV6-1 to TRBJ2-3; D is perhaps TRBD1 (6 bases). Trimming stripped 3 bases from V and 3 bases from J, with 16 bases between. The CDR3 has 16 residues. Germline V gives CDR1 MNHNS, CDR2 SASEGT. The DNA of the CDR3 is TGTGCCAGCAGTGAGGAATTAGGGGGAGCTACAGATACGCAGTATTTT. Amino acids: CASSEELGGATDTQYF.

Regarding this clone: This sample also contains other DNA sequences that code for the same CDR3. The chain recombines TRBV5-1 with TRBJ1-1; no definite D call. Trimming took 2 bases from V and 0 from J, leaving 14 bases between them. CDR1 is SGHRS and CDR2 is YFSETQ in the germline V gene. The CDR3 contains 16 residues. The CDR3 DNA follows: TGCGCCAGCAGCTTAACAGAACGAAACATGAACACTGAAGCTTTCTTT. It is translated as CASSLTERNMNTEAFF.

The chain carries TRBV7-2 and TRBJ2-7, with 7 nucleotides matching TRBD1. Germline assignment: CDR1 SGHTA and CDR2 FQGNSA. This CDR3 is built from 14 residues. The V gene end was trimmed by 5 bases and the J gene end by 3 bases; junction bases not matched to a gene: 7. In DNA, the CDR3 is TGTGCCAGCAGCCCCCGGGACAGACACTACGAGCAGTACTTC. Translation: CASSPRDRHYEQYF. Full variable domain (rest looked up from reference TRBV7-2 and TRBJ2-7): GAGVSQSPSNKVTEKGKDVELRCDPISGHTALYWYRQSLGQGLEFLIYFQGNSAPDKSGLPSDRFSAERTGGSVSTLTIQRTQQEDSAVYLCASSPRDRHYEQYFGPGTRLTVT.